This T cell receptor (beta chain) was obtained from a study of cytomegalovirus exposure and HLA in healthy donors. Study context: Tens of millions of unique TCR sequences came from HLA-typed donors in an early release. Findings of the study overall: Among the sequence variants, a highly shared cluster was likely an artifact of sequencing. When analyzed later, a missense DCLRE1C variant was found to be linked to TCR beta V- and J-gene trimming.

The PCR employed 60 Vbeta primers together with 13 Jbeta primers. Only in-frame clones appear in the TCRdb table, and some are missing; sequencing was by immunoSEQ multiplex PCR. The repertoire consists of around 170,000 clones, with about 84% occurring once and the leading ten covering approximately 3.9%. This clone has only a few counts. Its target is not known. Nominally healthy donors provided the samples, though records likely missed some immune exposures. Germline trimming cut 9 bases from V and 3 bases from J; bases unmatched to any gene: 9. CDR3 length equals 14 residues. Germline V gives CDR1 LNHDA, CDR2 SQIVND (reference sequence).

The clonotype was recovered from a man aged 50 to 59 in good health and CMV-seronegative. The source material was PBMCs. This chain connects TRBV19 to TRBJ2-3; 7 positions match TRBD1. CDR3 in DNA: TGTGCCAGCAAAACCCAACAGGGGACAGATACGCAGTATTTT. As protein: CASKTQQGTDTQYF.